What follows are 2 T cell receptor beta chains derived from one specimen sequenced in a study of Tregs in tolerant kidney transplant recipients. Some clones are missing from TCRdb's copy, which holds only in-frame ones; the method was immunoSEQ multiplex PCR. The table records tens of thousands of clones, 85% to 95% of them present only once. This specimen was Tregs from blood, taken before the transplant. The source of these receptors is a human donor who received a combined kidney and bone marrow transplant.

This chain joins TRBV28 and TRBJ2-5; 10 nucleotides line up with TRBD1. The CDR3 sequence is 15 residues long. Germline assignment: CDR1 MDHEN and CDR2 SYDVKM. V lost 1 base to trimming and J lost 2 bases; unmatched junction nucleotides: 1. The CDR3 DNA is TGTGCCAGCAGTTTATCGGACAGGGGGCAAGAGACCCAGTACTTC. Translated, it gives CASSLSDRGQETQYF.

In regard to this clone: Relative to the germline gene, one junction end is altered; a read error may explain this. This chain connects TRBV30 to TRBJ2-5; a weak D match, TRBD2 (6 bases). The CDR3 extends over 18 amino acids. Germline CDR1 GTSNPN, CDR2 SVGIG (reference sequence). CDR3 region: CAGSVTGRGGINQETQYF. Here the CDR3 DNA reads TGTGCCGGGAGTGTAACCGGGCGGGGCGGGATCAACCAAGAGACCCAGTACTTC.